Listed below are T cell receptor beta chains from one sample, sequenced in a study of cytomegalovirus exposure and HLA in healthy donors. Sequencing was performed with immunoSEQ multiplex PCR; in TCRdb, only in-frame clones are kept and a portion is missing. This repertoire shows 110,000 to 150,000 clones, about 82% found once; its top ten account for less than 4%. The specimen sequenced was PBMCs. Source of these receptors: a male donor in good health and CMV-seronegative. Both conserved end residues are trimmed from each CDR3.

V: TRBV2
CDR3: ASTGTGAYYEQY

V: TRBV4-1
CDR3: ASSQGPGTTNEKLF

V: TRBV4-1
CDR3: ASSQVWTGVGEKLF

V: TRBV18
CDR3: ASSPVGQQETQY

V: TRBV11-2
CDR3: ASSPPASMNTEAF

V: TRBV7-9
CDR3: SSSLGVRIERDIEAF

V: TRBV2
CDR3: ASSFQGSSYEQY

V: TRBV6-6
CDR3: ASNPGESYEQY

V: TRBV5-1
CDR3: ASSTYRGRSEKLF

V: TRBV10-1
CDR3: ASSDGQALAKNIQY

V: TRBV6-1
CDR3: ASSEDRDNQPQH

V: TRBV4-3
CDR3: ASSPGLAGGEVAYNEQF

V: TRBV6-4
CDR3: ASSDSPGQNTGELF

V: TRBV6-1
CDR3: ASSEIRGGLGQPQH

V: TRBV29-1
CDR3: SAHRSQETQY

V: TRBV6-6
CDR3: ASSYSQGSNEQY